The text below deals with one TCR beta chain. V lost 5 bases and J 2 bases, leaving 12 bases between the germline ends. Germline V gives CDR1 SGHNT, CDR2 YYREEE (reference sequence). The CDR3 consists of 14 residues. Data came from immunoSEQ multiplex PCR; TCRdb stores just in-frame clones and leaves some out. The sample carries 700,000 or so clones, 70% to 90% recorded once. The data are from a study of shared T cell receptors in the human thymus. In addition, the sample was reused for a study of human thymus T cells. This second report adds: Healthy Finnish infants undergoing corrective surgery for congenital heart defects provided the donor material. Thymus specimens were resections from corrective heart surgery. Thymic and blood repertoires seemed to favor certain V and J genes. Related research found strongly overlapping thymic repertoires in unrelated individuals.

The sample was thymocytes. This clonotype originated in a girl in the first two years of life with a congenital heart defect. The chain couples TRBV5-4 to TRBJ2-3, with D tentatively TRBD1 (5 bases). The DNA for the CDR3 is TGTGCCAGCAGGATTCAGGGTCACACAGATACGCAGTATTTT. This codes for CASRIQGHTDTQYF.